This T cell receptor (beta chain) was identified during a study of blood T cell repertoires in COVID-19. Study context: Sample material is recorded as cDNA or gDNA derived from T cells, B-cell-depleted T cells, or PBMCs.

Repertoires were generated with immunoSEQ multiplex PCR, while TCRdb's copy carries only in-frame clones and drops some. The table lists over 130,000 clones, more than 60% of them singletons. J gave up 7 bases and V 5 bases, and 6 bases lay outside the gene matches. CDR3 length equals 13 residues. The V gene's germline CDR1 is MDHEN and CDR2 SYDVKM. The clonotype comes from a woman between 50 and 59 years old with active or convalescent COVID-19. Sequencing was carried out using peripheral blood. The chain links TRBV28 to TRBJ2-5, with 8 bases lining up with TRBD1. The CDR3 DNA sequence: TGTGCCAGCAGTCTGGACAGGGTTGGGACCCAGTACTTC. Its protein is CASSLDRVGTQYF.